Listed below are T cell receptor beta chains from one sample, sequenced in a study of CD8 T cells in Susac syndrome. TCRdb independently ran MiXCR on the immunoSEQ multiplex PCR reads; one entry per CDR3 protein. The sample consists of about 120,000 distinct CDR3 sequences, under 96% of them appearing once. The sample comprised CD4+ T cells from PBMCs. Receptors originate from a human donor with Susac syndrome. The CDR3 runs from the conserved cysteine through the conserved F or W. D genes are given only for firm matches. Some rows mark clone size as missing; the rest say once, few, many or name a class of expanded clone.

clone_size j_call d_call v_call cdr3_aa cdr3_nt
once TRBJ2-5 NA TRBV14 CASSQVGQETQYF TGTGCCAGCAGCCAAGTTGGTCAAGAGACCCAGTACTTC
NA TRBJ2-1 NA TRBV2 CASSVPGGYNEQFF TGTGCCAGCAGTGTGCCAGGCGGTTACAATGAGCAGTTCTTC
NA TRBJ2-1 NA TRBV29-1 CSVDRGFNSEQFF TGCAGCGTTGACAGGGGATTTAACAGTGAGCAGTTCTTC
NA TRBJ2-1 TRBD2 TRBV2 CASSGPETSGYNEQFF TGTGCCAGCAGTGGACCTGAGACTAGCGGCTACAATGAGCAGTTCTTC
NA TRBJ2-1 NA TRBV20-1 CSGLARASSYNEQFF TGCAGTGGGTTGGCGCGGGCAAGCTCCTACAATGAGCAGTTCTTC
once TRBJ2-5 NA TRBV29-1 CSVVNDQETQYF TGCAGCGTTGTAAACGACCAAGAGACCCAGTACTTC
once TRBJ2-1 TRBD2 TRBV30 CAWSWASGYNEQFF TGTGCCTGGAGTTGGGCTAGCGGATACAATGAGCAGTTCTTC
NA TRBJ2-5 NA TRBV7-2 CASTPAARETQYF TGTGCCAGCACCCCCGCGGCTCGGGAGACCCAGTACTTC
NA TRBJ1-2 TRBD1 TRBV20-1 CSAETGNYGYTF TGCAGTGCTGAGACAGGGAACTATGGCTACACCTTC
NA TRBJ2-5 TRBD1 TRBV20-1 CSASPPTGGVETQYF TGCAGTGCTAGTCCTCCCACAGGGGGTGTAGAGACCCAGTACTTC
NA TRBJ1-5 TRBD1 TRBV25-1 CASTQGQGKHTQHF TGTGCCAGCACTCAGGGACAGGGGAAGCATACGCAGCATTTT
NA TRBJ2-5 TRBD1 TRBV29-1 CSVEGGLPGGETQYF TGCAGCGTTGAAGGGGGGCTGCCAGGGGGAGAGACCCAGTACTTC
NA TRBJ2-7 TRBD2 TRBV20-1 CSAASAAGGYEQYF TGCAGTGCTGCTTCCGCAGCGGGGGGGTACGAGCAGTACTTC
NA TRBJ2-5 NA TRBV5-1 CASSLIDRETQYF TGCGCCAGCAGCTTGATCGACAGAGAGACCCAGTACTTC
NA TRBJ2-1 NA TRBV6-1 CASHLFQYNEQFF TGTGCCAGCCACCTATTCCAATACAATGAGCAGTTCTTC
NA TRBJ2-5 TRBD1 TRBV29-1 CSVETGVLPQYF TGCAGCGTGGAGACAGGGGTCCTCCCCCAGTACTTC
NA TRBJ2-2 NA TRBV12-3/TRBV12-4 CASSLWHPGELFF TGTGCCAGCAGTTTGTGGCACCCCGGGGAGCTGTTTTTT
few TRBJ2-7 NA TRBV11-1 CASSSAYAGGDEQYF TGTGCCAGCAGCTCAGCCTACGCAGGAGGGGACGAGCAGTACTTC
NA TRBJ1-1 NA TRBV4-1 CASSPPGRVALVTEAFF TGCGCCAGCAGCCCCCCGGGGAGGGTGGCATTGGTCACTGAAGCTTTCTTT
NA TRBJ2-3 NA TRBV2 CASSGGADTQYF TGTGCCAGCAGTGGGGGGGCAGATACGCAGTATTTT
NA TRBJ1-1 NA TRBV7-6 CASSFDRTVMNTEAFF TGTGCCAGCAGCTTTGATCGGACAGTAATGAACACTGAAGCTTTCTTT
NA TRBJ2-5 NA TRBV4-2 CASSQRVRETQYF TGTGCCAGCAGCCAAAGGGTGCGGGAGACCCAGTACTTC
NA TRBJ2-1 TRBD2 TRBV27 CASSLFGGSSYNEQFF TGTGCCAGCAGTTTATTTGGCGGGAGCTCCTACAATGAGCAGTTCTTC
NA TRBJ2-5 TRBD1 TRBV18 CASSPRTGPETQYF TGTGCCAGCTCACCGAGGACAGGGCCGGAGACCCAGTACTTC
NA TRBJ2-3 TRBD2 TRBV3-1 CASSQGGAGGAQYF TGTGCCAGCAGCCAAGGAGGAGCGGGAGGAGCTCAGTATTTT
NA TRBJ2-6 NA TRBV7-9 CVSTTRASGANVLTF TGTGTCTCTACTACCAGGGCGTCCGGGGCCAACGTCCTGACTTTC
NA TRBJ1-1 TRBD1 TRBV19 CASSTRDRGAEAFF TGTGCCAGTAGTACCCGGGACAGGGGTGCTGAAGCTTTCTTT
NA TRBJ2-7 TRBD2 TRBV20-1 CSARDGAGEYEQYF TGCAGTGCTAGAGATGGAGCGGGAGAGTACGAGCAGTACTTC
NA TRBJ2-1 NA TRBV6-5 CASSYRGTGFNEQFF TGTGCCAGCAGTTACCGTGGGACGGGTTTCAATGAGCAGTTCTTC
NA TRBJ2-1 NA TRBV10-3 CAISELGSYNEQFF TGTGCCATCAGTGAGTTGGGTTCCTACAATGAGCAGTTCTTC
once TRBJ2-1 NA TRBV29-1 CSVGKGVGNEQFF TGCAGCGTTGGGAAGGGGGTTGGGAATGAGCAGTTCTTC
NA TRBJ2-4 TRBD2 TRBV7-6 CASSLGAGGGDIQYF TGTGCCAGCAGCTTAGGGGCGGGAGGAGGCGACATTCAGTACTTC
once TRBJ1-4 TRBD1 TRBV30 CAWSWTTGRNEKLFF TGTGCCTGGAGTTGGACGACAGGGAGAAATGAAAAACTGTTTTTT
NA TRBJ2-5 NA TRBV20-1 CSAPGSLPYQETQYF TGCAGTGCCCCCGGGAGTTTGCCATACCAAGAGACCCAGTACTTC
NA TRBJ2-5 NA TRBV3-1 CASSQPRRETQYF TGTGCCAGCAGCCAGCCCCGGCGGGAGACCCAGTACTTC
NA TRBJ2-6 NA TRBV5-4 CASSTGLGGANVLTF TGTGCCAGCAGCACCGGGTTGGGCGGGGCCAACGTCCTGACTTTC
NA TRBJ1-3 NA TRBV19 CASSIHRANSENTIYF TGTGCCAGTAGTATCCACAGGGCGAACTCTGAAAACACCATATATTTT
NA TRBJ2-1 TRBD2 TRBV7-2 CASSFLTSTLYNEQFF TGTGCCAGCAGCTTCCTGACTAGCACGCTGTACAATGAGCAGTTCTTC
NA TRBJ1-1 TRBD1 TRBV28 CASSTGVSNTEAFF TGTGCCAGCAGTACAGGGGTGTCGAACACTGAAGCTTTCTTT
NA TRBJ2-7 TRBD2 TRBV4-2 CASSLNPIAGGDYEQYF TGTGCCAGCAGCCTAAACCCGATAGCGGGAGGGGACTACGAGCAGTACTTC
few TRBJ2-7 NA TRBV25-1 CASSHSYEQYF TGTGCCAGCAGTCACTCCTACGAGCAGTACTTC
NA TRBJ1-3 NA TRBV3-1 CASSQDHGNTIYF TGTGCCAGCAGCCAAGATCACGGAAACACCATATATTTT
NA TRBJ2-7 NA TRBV20-1 CSARLRQEDHYYEQYF TGCAGTGCTAGACTTCGACAGGAGGATCATTACTACGAGCAGTACTTC
NA TRBJ1-1 NA TRBV2 CASKQTESTEAFF TGTGCCAGCAAACAAACGGAAAGCACTGAAGCTTTCTTT
NA TRBJ2-3 NA TRBV6-2/TRBV6-3 CASRTHQLYTQYF TGTGCCAGCAGGACACACCAGTTGTATACGCAGTATTTT
NA TRBJ2-2 TRBD1 TRBV2 CASRWDSTGELFF TGTGCCAGCAGGTGGGACAGTACCGGGGAGCTGTTTTTT
NA TRBJ2-1 NA TRBV20-1 CSASRRINEQFF TGCAGTGCTAGCCGACGGATCAATGAGCAGTTCTTC
NA TRBJ2-1 TRBD2 TRBV5-4 CASSLASGRASEQFF TGTGCCAGCAGCTTGGCTAGCGGGAGGGCCAGTGAGCAGTTCTTC
NA TRBJ2-3 NA TRBV15 CATERPLETDTQYF TGTGCCACTGAAAGGCCCCTAGAAACAGATACGCAGTATTTT
NA TRBJ2-7 TRBD2 TRBV6-2/TRBV6-3 CASREETSAIYEQYF TGTGCCAGCAGGGAAGAGACTAGCGCCATTTACGAGCAGTACTTC
NA TRBJ2-1 TRBD2 TRBV3-1 CASSHLAGSSYNEQFF TGTGCCAGCAGCCATTTAGCGGGATCCTCCTACAATGAGCAGTTCTTC
once TRBJ1-1 NA TRBV5-8 CASSFRIEAFF TGTGCCAGCAGCTTCCGGATTGAAGCCTTCTTT
NA TRBJ2-2 TRBD2 TRBV20-1 CSARDSWVSGQAGELFF TGCAGTGCTAGAGATTCTTGGGTTAGCGGGCAAGCCGGGGAGCTGTTTTTT
NA TRBJ1-5 NA TRBV4-1 CASSQAPDQPQHF TGCGCCAGCAGCCAAGCCCCGGACCAGCCCCAGCATTTT
NA TRBJ2-5 NA TRBV30 CAWSVPASETQYF TGTGCCTGGAGTGTACCGGCGTCGGAGACCCAGTACTTC
NA TRBJ2-5 NA TRBV14 CASSQFVGSTQYF TGTGCCAGCAGCCAATTCGTCGGCTCTACCCAGTACTTC
NA TRBJ1-5 NA TRBV12-3/TRBV12-4 CASSGQNSNQPQHF TGTGCCAGCAGTGGACAGAATAGCAATCAGCCCCAGCATTTT